The rows below give T cell receptor beta chains drawn from one sample of a study of regulatory T cells in long-lasting Graves disease. TCRdb used MiXCR to reprocess the multiplex PCR reads, holding one entry per CDR3 protein. Of 580,000 or so distinct CDR3 sequences in the sample, around 15% were seen once. This sample also appeared in a second study, on T cells in Graves' hyperthyroidism and ophthalmopathy.

The material was peripheral blood mononuclear cells (PBMCs), obtained at new diagnosis, from a patient treated with antithyroid drugs. The receptors derive from a man aged 18 to 30 with Graves disease. CDR3s include the opening cysteine and the closing phenylalanine or tryptophan. The D gene is left open where the match is weak. Part of the rows lack a size; the others show once, few, many or a class for expanded clones.

TRBJ2-5	-	TRBV25-1	TRBD1	TGTGCCAGCACTCCGGACAGGGTCAGACTAGAGACCCAGTACTTC	CASTPDRVRLETQYF
TRBJ2-7	-	TRBV18	TRBD1	TGTGCCAGCTCACCGACAGGGACGAACGAGCAGTACTTC	CASSPTGTNEQYF
TRBJ2-7	few	TRBV11-2	TRBD2	TGTGCCAGCAGCTTAGATTGGGCTAGCGGGACCCCGGGCGACGAGCAGTACTTC	CASSLDWASGTPGDEQYF
TRBJ1-1	-	TRBV7-9	-	TGTGCCAGCAGCCAGGGATTTGGCGGGGGACCCACTGAAGCTTTCTTT	CASSQGFGGGPTEAFF
TRBJ2-7	many	TRBV7-8	TRBD1	TGTGCCAGCAGCTTACGGGACAGGGCCTACGAGCAGTACTTC	CASSLRDRAYEQYF
TRBJ1-1	few	TRBV7-9	-	TGTGCCAGCAGCTTAGTCGGACCGCCGCACACTGAAGCTTTCTTT	CASSLVGPPHTEAFF
TRBJ2-3	few	TRBV9	-	TGTGCCAGCAGCGCCCGTGGGGGGCGAACGGGAGGAGGAGATACGCAGTATTTT	CASSARGGRTGGGDTQYF
TRBJ2-7	many	TRBV28	-	TGTGCCAGCAGGGAGGGGATACCCTACGAGCAGTACTTC	CASREGIPYEQYF
TRBJ2-6	few	TRBV10-1	-	TGCGCCACCACGTGGGTCTCTGGGGCCAACGTCCTGACTTTC	CATTWVSGANVLTF
TRBJ1-3	-	TRBV20-1	-	TGCAGTGCTAGAGCCTGGCAAAACACCATATATTTT	CSARAWQNTIYF
TRBJ2-1	-	TRBV13	-	TGTGCCAGCGGCAGTTCGCACTACAATGAGCAGTTCTTC	CASGSSHYNEQFF
TRBJ2-1	many	TRBV20-1	TRBD2	TGCAGTGCTAGTGGCACTAGCGGGAGCAATGAGCAGTTCTTC	CSASGTSGSNEQFF
TRBJ1-1	many	TRBV27	-	TGTGCCAGCCTCGGAGCCGTGAACACTGAAGCTTTCTTT	CASLGAVNTEAFF
TRBJ1-3	few	TRBV20-1	-	TGCAGTGCTAGAGAAGGCATAGCAGGGAGGGTATATTTT	CSAREGIAGRVYF
TRBJ2-7	few	TRBV11-2	TRBD1	TGTGCCAGCAGGCCAGGACAGGGAACAACCTACGAGCAGTACTTC	CASRPGQGTTYEQYF
TRBJ1-1	many	TRBV29-1	-	TGCAGCGTTGGGCACCCCGTGAACACTGAAGCTTTCTTT	CSVGHPVNTEAFF
TRBJ2-6	many	TRBV18	-	TGTGCCAGCTCCATAGGAGCCTCTGGGGCCAACGTCCTGACTTTC	CASSIGASGANVLTF
TRBJ2-3	-	TRBV19	-	TGTGCCAGTAGTGTCACTAGCCGCAGCACAGATACGCAGTATTTT	CASSVTSRSTDTQYF
TRBJ2-1	many	TRBV29-1	TRBD2	TGCAGCGTCCCACTAGCGGCCAACGCAAATGAGCAGTTCTTC	CSVPLAANANEQFF
TRBJ2-3	many	TRBV7-3	-	TGTGCCAGCAGCTTAACGGGTGAACGGTACACAGATACGCAGTATTTT	CASSLTGERYTDTQYF
TRBJ2-5	-	TRBV19	TRBD1	TGTGCCAGTAGTATCAACAGGGGAAGGAAAGAGACCCAGTACTTC	CASSINRGRKETQYF
TRBJ2-5	-	TRBV4-1	-	TGCGCCAGCAGCCAAAGTGGACAGCGGCAAAAACAAGAGACCCAGTACTTC	CASSQSGQRQKQETQYF
TRBJ2-1	-	TRBV9	TRBD2	TGTGCCAGCAGCGTAGCACCAGCGGGACGTGAGCAGTTCTTC	CASSVAPAGREQFF
TRBJ1-2	few	TRBV20-1	-	TGCAGTGCTAGAGTGGGCTCGGGTGGCTACACCTTC	CSARVGSGGYTF
TRBJ1-6	few	TRBV30	-	TGTGCCTGGCGGCTGAAAATTCAGACCCTCCACTTT	CAWRLKIQTLHF
TRBJ1-2	-	TRBV4-2	-	TGTGCCAGCAGCCAAGGAGGGCCGTTACGGGGCTACACCTTC	CASSQGGPLRGYTF
TRBJ2-7	many	TRBV30	TRBD1	TGTGCCTGGAGTGTCAGGACAGGGTGGGATTACGAGCAGTACTTC	CAWSVRTGWDYEQYF
TRBJ2-3	-	TRBV2	TRBD2	TGTGCCAGCAGAACTGGACTAGCGGGCACAGATACGCAGTATTTT	CASRTGLAGTDTQYF
TRBJ2-7	few	TRBV27	TRBD2	TGTGCCACGCAGACTAGCGGGACCTACGAGCAGTACTTC	CATQTSGTYEQYF
TRBJ2-7	many	TRBV30	-	TGTGCCTGGAGTCGAGGGGATACCTACGAGCAGTACTTC	CAWSRGDTYEQYF
TRBJ1-5	many	TRBV20-1	TRBD1	TGCAGTGCTCCCCGGGGGACAGCAAGCAATCAGCCCCAGCATTTT	CSAPRGTASNQPQHF
TRBJ1-2	many	TRBV5-1	-	TGCGCCAGCAGCCCAGGGGACCAGGCCTATGGCTACACCTTC	CASSPGDQAYGYTF
TRBJ1-2	-	TRBV5-1	TRBD1	TGCGCCAGCAGCTTGAGGGGGACAGGGACGCATGGCTACACCTTC	CASSLRGTGTHGYTF
TRBJ2-2	many	TRBV30	TRBD2	TGTGCCTGGAGTGGGGGAGCGGGGGAAGCCGGGGAGCTGTTTTTT	CAWSGGAGEAGELFF
TRBJ2-7	few	TRBV12-5	-	TGTGCTAGTGGTTTGGTTGGCGACTACGAGCAGTACTTC	CASGLVGDYEQYF
TRBJ2-7	many	TRBV7-9	-	TGTGCCAGCAGCTTAGCGTTAGGGGTGCAGTACTTC	CASSLALGVQYF
TRBJ2-1	-	TRBV5-1	TRBD1	TGCGCCAGCAGCTTGGGACAGGGGGGTTCGGATGAGCAGTTCTTC	CASSLGQGGSDEQFF
TRBJ1-6	few	TRBV27	-	TGTGCCAGCAGACCCTCCGAAAGGAGTAATTCACCCCTCCACTTT	CASRPSERSNSPLHF
TRBJ2-1	-	TRBV9	-	TGTGCCAGCAGCGTAGAAGGGGACTTCTACAATGAGCAGTTCTTC	CASSVEGDFYNEQFF
TRBJ2-3	-	TRBV19	-	TGTGCCAGTAGTATAGTGAAGGGGGGCACAGATACGCAGTATTTT	CASSIVKGGTDTQYF
TRBJ1-4	-	TRBV6-1	-	TGTGCCAGCAGTGGAGGGACTAATCGGTTTGATGAAAAACTGTTTTTT	CASSGGTNRFDEKLFF
TRBJ2-1	many	TRBV11-2	-	TGTGCCAGCAGCCCCCTGAGCAAAAGGCGTTACTTCTTC	CASSPLSKRRYFF
TRBJ1-1	-	TRBV29-1	-	TGCAGCGTTGGGAAGACGAGCACTGAAGCTTTCTTT	CSVGKTSTEAFF
TRBJ2-5	few	TRBV10-2	-	TGCGCCAGCAGTGTCAAAGAGACCCAGTACTTC	CASSVKETQYF
TRBJ2-1	few	TRBV12-5	-	TGTGCTAGTGGTTTGTCCCCAGGTGAGCAGTTCTTC	CASGLSPGEQFF
TRBJ2-1	few	TRBV12-3/TRBV12-4	-	TGTGCCAGCCAGAAAGGTGGTGAGCAGTTCTTC	CASQKGGEQFF
TRBJ2-1	-	TRBV3-1	TRBD2	TGTGCCAGCAGCCAAGATCCCCCGGCGGGAGGGCCTGGGAATGAGCAGTTCTTC	CASSQDPPAGGPGNEQFF
TRBJ1-5	few	TRBV4-2	-	TGTGCCAGCAGCCCCGAAGTTGGGCAGTTCAATCAGCCCCAGCATTTT	CASSPEVGQFNQPQHF
TRBJ2-3	many	TRBV10-2	TRBD2	TGCGCCAGCAGCGGAACGGGAGGAGGGGATACGCAGTATTTT	CASSGTGGGDTQYF
TRBJ1-2	-	TRBV19	-	TGTGCCAGTAGGCTCGCGTTACTACTACAGCCCTACTATGGCTACACCTTC	CASRLALLLQPYYGYTF
TRBJ2-1	-	TRBV19	-	TGTGCCAGTAGTACCCCGGTTCGGGGAAACTGGGACAATGAGCAGTTCTTC	CASSTPVRGNWDNEQFF
TRBJ2-3	few	TRBV25-1	-	TGTGCCAGCAGTGAGCTAGCTACAGATACGCAGTATTTT	CASSELATDTQYF
TRBJ2-7	many	TRBV27	TRBD1	TGTGCCAGCAGTTTCTCAACAGGGGCAGCCTACGAGCAGTACTTC	CASSFSTGAAYEQYF